A selection of T cell receptor beta chains follows, all from one sample in a study of T cells in Graves' hyperthyroidism and ophthalmopathy. TCRdb re-called the multiplex PCR reads through MiXCR, storing one row per CDR3 protein. The profile shows some 770,000 distinct CDR3 sequences, 16% of them singletons. What was sequenced was blood. Receptors originate from a man aged 18 to 30 with Graves' hyperthyroidism. Each CDR3 is given with its conserved first and last residue. Each record gives: CDR3 DNA, CDR3 protein, J gene, clone size, D gene, V gene. A D gene is named only where the DNA matches it firmly. Rows give clone size only sometimes, using once, few, many, or a class for an expanded clone.

DNA: TGTGCCAGCAGTAACTACGGAGGACTAGCGGGAGATCGAGTTCGGACCGGGGAGCTGTTTTTT; CDR3: CASSNYGGLAGDRVRTGELFF; J: TRBJ2-2; size: few; D: TRBD2; V: TRBV6-1
DNA: TGTGCCAGCAGGGTGGGGTACACCGGGGAGCTGTTTTTT; CDR3: CASRVGYTGELFF; J: TRBJ2-2; size: many; D: .; V: TRBV28
DNA: TGCGCCAGCAGCTTGGACGTTCCTTTGAACACCGGGGAGCTGTTTTTT; CDR3: CASSLDVPLNTGELFF; J: TRBJ2-2; size: few; D: .; V: TRBV5-1
DNA: TGTGCCAGCAGATCGGGGAGCACCGGGGAGCTGTTTTTT; CDR3: CASRSGSTGELFF; J: TRBJ2-2; size: .; D: .; V: TRBV7-2
DNA: TGTGCCAGCAGCGACGGTGTGCAACGGTACTTCTATGGCTACACCTTC; CDR3: CASSDGVQRYFYGYTF; J: TRBJ1-2; size: .; D: .; V: TRBV5-5
DNA: TGCGCCAGCAGCCAAGATTTCCTTGCCAGGTTAAACACTGAAGCTTTCTTT; CDR3: CASSQDFLARLNTEAFF; J: TRBJ1-1; size: .; D: .; V: TRBV4-3
DNA: TGCAGTGCGGTGCAGGGGGGGGTTTACGAGCAGTACTTC; CDR3: CSAVQGGVYEQYF; J: TRBJ2-7; size: .; D: .; V: TRBV20-1
DNA: TGTGCCAGCAGCAGGGAGGGACAGGGTGAGCCCCAGCATTTT; CDR3: CASSREGQGEPQHF; J: TRBJ1-5; size: many; D: TRBD1; V: TRBV7-8
DNA: TGTGCCAGCAGTTGGGGGCGTGGACTAGTTGAGACCCAGTACTTC; CDR3: CASSWGRGLVETQYF; J: TRBJ2-5; size: .; D: .; V: TRBV6-5
DNA: TGTGCCAGCAGTTCTGGAGGACCTTACGGGGAGCTGTTTTTT; CDR3: CASSSGGPYGELFF; J: TRBJ2-2; size: many; D: .; V: TRBV27
DNA: TGTGCCAGCAGCGTTATGGCCGAGCCGCACGAGCAGTACTTC; CDR3: CASSVMAEPHEQYF; J: TRBJ2-7; size: many; D: .; V: TRBV9
DNA: TGCAGTGCTCCCCGGGACGGGACACGGAGCTACAATGAGCAGTTCTTC; CDR3: CSAPRDGTRSYNEQFF; J: TRBJ2-1; size: many; D: .; V: TRBV20-1
DNA: TGTGCCAGCTCACCAGGGATTGGAGAGACCCAGTACTTC; CDR3: CASSPGIGETQYF; J: TRBJ2-5; size: many; D: .; V: TRBV18
DNA: TGTGCCAGCAGCCCCCGCGGGCGCGACAATGAGCAGTTCTTC; CDR3: CASSPRGRDNEQFF; J: TRBJ2-1; size: .; D: .; V: TRBV7-2
DNA: TGTGCCAGCAGCTTTGGACTAGCGGGAGAGCAGTTCTTC; CDR3: CASSFGLAGEQFF; J: TRBJ2-1; size: .; D: TRBD2; V: TRBV3-1
DNA: TGTGCCAGCAGTTACCTAGCGGGAGTTCCGGGCACCGGGGAGCTGTTTTTT; CDR3: CASSYLAGVPGTGELFF; J: TRBJ2-2; size: many; D: TRBD2; V: TRBV28
DNA: TGCAGCGTTGTGACCGGGGACTACGAGCAGTACTTC; CDR3: CSVVTGDYEQYF; J: TRBJ2-7; size: few; D: .; V: TRBV29-1
DNA: TGTGCCAGCAGTTCCCACCCGACAGGGGGCACAGATACGCAGTATTTT; CDR3: CASSSHPTGGTDTQYF; J: TRBJ2-3; size: many; D: TRBD1; V: TRBV28
DNA: TGCGCCAGCAATTTGGAGGAGGGACTCGACAATGAGCAGTTCTTC; CDR3: CASNLEEGLDNEQFF; J: TRBJ2-1; size: few; D: .; V: TRBV10-1
DNA: TGTGCCAGCAGCACCGGAGGGTCCCGGTGGGATGAGCAGTTCTTC; CDR3: CASSTGGSRWDEQFF; J: TRBJ2-1; size: many; D: .; V: TRBV11-2
DNA: TGTGCCAGCACCCGACCCGGTCGGTTAGGCTACACCTTC; CDR3: CASTRPGRLGYTF; J: TRBJ1-2; size: many; D: .; V: TRBV6-1
DNA: TGTGCCAGCAGCACCTCGGACGTGAATGGCAATCAGCCCCAGCATTTT; CDR3: CASSTSDVNGNQPQHF; J: TRBJ1-5; size: many; D: .; V: TRBV9
DNA: TGTGCCACCAGCAGATTTCGGGAGAGCTCCTACAATGAGCAGTTCTTC; CDR3: CATSRFRESSYNEQFF; J: TRBJ2-1; size: few; D: .; V: TRBV15
DNA: TGTGCCAGCAGTTCCCCTCGCGGGAGACACTACAATGAGCAGTTCTTC; CDR3: CASSSPRGRHYNEQFF; J: TRBJ2-1; size: many; D: TRBD2; V: TRBV6-2/TRBV6-3
DNA: TGTGCCAGCAGCCACCGGGGGGGGAGGACCTACGAGCAGTACTTC; CDR3: CASSHRGGRTYEQYF; J: TRBJ2-7; size: few; D: TRBD2; V: TRBV3-1
DNA: TGCGCCAGCGTTGGAGACAGTCGGCAAGCCGGGGAGCTGTTTTTT; CDR3: CASVGDSRQAGELFF; J: TRBJ2-2; size: many; D: .; V: TRBV5-1
DNA: TGTGCCAGCAGCATAGATTTAGCGTTTGAGCAGTTCTTC; CDR3: CASSIDLAFEQFF; J: TRBJ2-1; size: many; D: .; V: TRBV7-9
DNA: TGTGCCAGCAGTTTATACCCAGCTAACACTGAAGCTTTCTTT; CDR3: CASSLYPANTEAFF; J: TRBJ1-1; size: many; D: .; V: TRBV28
DNA: TGTGCCAGCTCAACCGGGACTAGCGTGGAGGGTGAGCAGTTCTTC; CDR3: CASSTGTSVEGEQFF; J: TRBJ2-1; size: .; D: TRBD2; V: TRBV18
DNA: TGTGCCAGCAGCTTCGGGAATAGCAATCAGCCCCAGCATTTT; CDR3: CASSFGNSNQPQHF; J: TRBJ1-5; size: .; D: .; V: TRBV5-8
DNA: TGTGCCAGCAGCTACACTAGCGGGAGAGGCGGTGAGCAGTTCTTC; CDR3: CASSYTSGRGGEQFF; J: TRBJ2-1; size: .; D: TRBD2; V: TRBV2
DNA: TGTGCCAGCAGTTTAGAAAGATATCAGCCCCAGCATTTT; CDR3: CASSLERYQPQHF; J: TRBJ1-5; size: many; D: .; V: TRBV28
DNA: TGCGCCAGCAGTGAGTCGGCAGGGTTTCGGCTTAAGGATCAGCCCCAGCATTTT; CDR3: CASSESAGFRLKDQPQHF; J: TRBJ1-5; size: .; D: .; V: TRBV10-2
DNA: TGCAGTGCTAGTACTTTCGAACAGCATGGCTACACCTTC; CDR3: CSASTFEQHGYTF; J: TRBJ1-2; size: .; D: .; V: TRBV20-1
DNA: TGTGCCTGGAGTGTGGGCCAACCCAGCACAGATACGCAGTATTTT; CDR3: CAWSVGQPSTDTQYF; J: TRBJ2-3; size: few; D: .; V: TRBV30
DNA: TGCAGTGCTAGAGATCCTTGGACAGGTTCTGGAAACACCATATATTTT; CDR3: CSARDPWTGSGNTIYF; J: TRBJ1-3; size: .; D: TRBD1; V: TRBV20-1
DNA: TGTGCCAGCAGTCCCCCCCCAGGGGCCTACGAGCAGTACTTC; CDR3: CASSPPPGAYEQYF; J: TRBJ2-7; size: many; D: .; V: TRBV28
DNA: TGTGCCAGCAGGGGCCAGGGCAGGCGCCTCGGGGATACGCAGTATTTT; CDR3: CASRGQGRRLGDTQYF; J: TRBJ2-3; size: many; D: .; V: TRBV2
DNA: TGTGCCTGGAGTGTTGGGAGGGGACAAGGGTCCTACGAGCAGTACTTC; CDR3: CAWSVGRGQGSYEQYF; J: TRBJ2-7; size: few; D: .; V: TRBV30
DNA: TGCAGCCCGGAGGACAGGGGGAACAATGAGCAGTTCTTC; CDR3: CSPEDRGNNEQFF; J: TRBJ2-1; size: .; D: TRBD1; V: TRBV20-1
DNA: TGTGCCAGCAGCGACAGGGGAGGTACCCCTGAGCAGTTCTTC; CDR3: CASSDRGGTPEQFF; J: TRBJ2-1; size: many; D: TRBD1; V: TRBV28
DNA: TGTGCCAGCACCTCCGGACTAGCGGCGTTCCGGGTCGGCACAGATACGCAGTATTTT; CDR3: CASTSGLAAFRVGTDTQYF; J: TRBJ2-3; size: many; D: TRBD2; V: TRBV12-3/TRBV12-4
DNA: TGTGCCAGCAGTTACGGTCCTCCACTACCGCCGAACACAGATACGCAGTATTTT; CDR3: CASSYGPPLPPNTDTQYF; J: TRBJ2-3; size: many; D: .; V: TRBV6-5
DNA: TGTGCCAGCAGTTATTCAATGTACGGAGGCCAAGAGACCCAGTACTTC; CDR3: CASSYSMYGGQETQYF; J: TRBJ2-5; size: many; D: .; V: TRBV6-1
DNA: TGTGCCAGCAGTTTTCATGAAAGAGGCCTTGGGGCCAACGTCCTGACTTTC; CDR3: CASSFHERGLGANVLTF; J: TRBJ2-6; size: .; D: .; V: TRBV28
DNA: TGTGCCAGCAGTTACCCTGGGACAGAAGAGACCCAGTACTTC; CDR3: CASSYPGTEETQYF; J: TRBJ2-5; size: .; D: TRBD1; V: TRBV6-5
DNA: TGTGCCAGCAGCTTGGGGTACGCCTACGAGCAGTACTTC; CDR3: CASSLGYAYEQYF; J: TRBJ2-7; size: few; D: .; V: TRBV5-4
DNA: TGTGCCAGCAGCTCCCCCGGAAGTAAGGAGCAGCTCTTC; CDR3: CASSSPGSKEQLF; J: TRBJ2-1; size: few; D: .; V: TRBV7-3
DNA: TGTGCCAGCAGGGGGCCTCGGGGCACCGGGGAGCTGTTTTTT; CDR3: CASRGPRGTGELFF; J: TRBJ2-2; size: .; D: .; V: TRBV6-1
DNA: TGCAGTGCTAAGGGGGTAGCGGGGGCAGATACGCAGTATTTT; CDR3: CSAKGVAGADTQYF; J: TRBJ2-3; size: .; D: TRBD2; V: TRBV20-1
DNA: TGTGCCAGCAGCCCAGAGGGAGTTTCACCCCTCCACTTT; CDR3: CASSPEGVSPLHF; J: TRBJ1-6; size: many; D: .; V: TRBV7-2
DNA: TGTGCCAGCAGCGCAAACCACCAGGTCGGTTCACCCCTCCACTTT; CDR3: CASSANHQVGSPLHF; J: TRBJ1-6; size: many; D: .; V: TRBV13
DNA: TGTGCCAGCAGTTTTGCCTCTAATCAGCCCCAGCATTTT; CDR3: CASSFASNQPQHF; J: TRBJ1-5; size: few; D: .; V: TRBV6-1
DNA: TGTGCCACCAGGGTGGGGCAGAACTATGGCTACACCTTC; CDR3: CATRVGQNYGYTF; J: TRBJ1-2; size: few; D: .; V: TRBV24-1
DNA: TGTGCCAGCAGCCGGGTGGCAGGAGGAACCTACGAGCAGTACTTC; CDR3: CASSRVAGGTYEQYF; J: TRBJ2-7; size: many; D: .; V: TRBV6-1
DNA: TGTGCCAGTAGCTTAGGCCTAATCGGAGCGGGAGCGGCCGGGGAGCTGTTTTTT; CDR3: CASSLGLIGAGAAGELFF; J: TRBJ2-2; size: few; D: TRBD2; V: TRBV13
DNA: TGCGCCAGCAGGGGGGGGCTAGGTCAGCCCCAGCATTTT; CDR3: CASRGGLGQPQHF; J: TRBJ1-5; size: many; D: .; V: TRBV5-1